These T cell receptor beta chains were read from a single sample in a study of Japanese encephalitis immunity and Zika vaccine responses. Each CDR3 protein is one row after TCRdb ran MiXCR on the 5' RACE reads. This table holds several hundred distinct CDR3 sequences, less than 15% found once. Source: antigen-activated CD4+ T cells from blood, cultured, taken during a Zika inactivated vaccine study. All receptors derive from an adult man who received an inactivated Zika virus vaccine. Each CDR3 is given with its conserved first and last residue. The D gene is left open where the match is weak. Expanded clones are given a class, and other clones once, few, many or no size at all.

>.|many|TRBJ2-5|TRBV5-1
TGCGCCAGCAGCTCGGGCCTCGAGACACACCGGGCTCAGGAGGAGACCCAGTACTTC
CASSSGLETHRAQEETQYF
>.|few|TRBJ2-7|TRBV14
TGTGCCAGCAGCCAAGTTGGCGGTTTATCCTACGAGCAGTACTTC
CASSQVGGLSYEQYF
>.|large|TRBJ2-7|TRBV20-1
TGCAGTGCTCAGACGGCTACAAGAACCTACGAGCAGTACTTC
CSAQTATRTYEQYF
>TRBD2|.|TRBJ2-2|TRBV10-1
TGCGCCAGCAGTCCGGCGGGGGGGACCGGGGAGCTGTTTTTT
CASSPAGGTGELFF
>.|medium-sized|TRBJ2-5|TRBV7-2
TGTGCCAGCAGCCCCGGACTGCCCTCTGCGGCCCAGTACTTC
CASSPGLPSAAQYF
>.|large|TRBJ1-3|TRBV4-1
TGCGCCAGCAGCCAAGATGCCCCAGAGCTGAGGCGCCACTCTGGAAACACCATATATTTT
CASSQDAPELRRHSGNTIYF
>.|medium-sized|TRBJ2-6|TRBV7-9
TGTGCCAGCAGCTTAGGAACCGGGACCCACCGCTCTGGGGCCAACGTCCTGACTTTC
CASSLGTGTHRSGANVLTF
>TRBD2|medium-sized|TRBJ2-1|TRBV15
TGTGCCACCAGCAGAGGGACTAGTTCCCAGTTCTTC
CATSRGTSSQFF
>TRBD1|large|TRBJ2-4|TRBV10-2
TGCGCCAGCAGTGAAGGGACAGTACAGTACTTC
CASSEGTVQYF
>TRBD1|.|TRBJ2-5|TRBV7-7
TGTGCCAGCAGCACCAACAGGGGACAGCAGTTATACTTC
CASSTNRGQQLYF
>.|large|TRBJ2-6|TRBV5-5
TGTGCCAGCAACCGAGGGCCTGAGAGGGGGGCCAACGTCCTGACTTTC
CASNRGPERGANVLTF
>.|medium-sized|TRBJ1-2|TRBV5-1
TGCGCCAGCAGCTTGGGGAGGAACAGGGTAGGCTACACCTTC
CASSLGRNRVGYTF